The T cell receptor (beta chain) under discussion was sequenced for a study of cytomegalovirus exposure and HLA in healthy donors. In the PCR, 60 Vbeta and 13 Jbeta primers were used. Libraries were prepared by immunoSEQ multiplex PCR; TCRdb keeps only in-frame clonotypes and omits some of them. The sample table sets out 220,000 or so clones. The CDR3 has 15 amino acids. The germline V and J ends were trimmed by 4 bases and 2 bases, with 14 bases remaining between them. Per the germline V gene, CDR1 is SGHTS and CDR2 is YDEGEE. With respect to this clone: Its antigen is unknown.

Study results and limitations: Differences between HLA loci emerged in a later analysis of TCR association rates, with DRB1 most and HLA-C fewest.

This TCR was recovered from a girl aged 2-10 years in good health and CMV-seropositive. Sequenced sample: PBMCs. The rearrangement joins TRBV5-8 to TRBJ2-3; TRBD2 is a possible D gene (6 bases). This CDR3 reads CASSPIAVLTDTQYF. CDR3 sequence (DNA): TGTGCCAGCAGCCCGATAGCGGTACTCACAGATACGCAGTATTTT.